The TCR beta chain described here comes from a study of OX40 agonist ivuxolimab in advanced cancers. TCRdb keeps only in-frame clones here, not all; method: immunoSEQ multiplex PCR. The table shows tens of thousands of clones, with 80% to 90% occurring only once. This sequence originates from an adult with an advanced solid tumor such as melanoma, head and neck, liver or kidney cancer. Sequenced material: CD4+ or CD8+ T cells sorted from blood, taken in a trial of the OX40 agonist ivuxolimab.

The CDR3 spells CAWKGPVGRELFF. CDR3 coding DNA: TGTGCCTGGAAAGGACCGGTGGGCCGGGAGCTGTTTTTT. This sequence joins TRBV30 and TRBJ2-2, with D unresolved. Germline CDR1 is GTSNPN and CDR2 is SVGIG (reference sequence). Trimming pared 4 bases from V and 9 bases from J, leaving 15 bases between. The CDR3 loop spans 13 amino acids.